These 19 T cell receptor beta chains were all obtained from the same sample, sequenced in a study of CD4 T cells in relation to SARS-CoV-2 and coronaviruses (dated by TCRdb to about 2021). CD4+ T cells from unexposed donors were collected before the COVID-19 pandemic (2011-2018). The EasySep CD4+ T cell isolation kit was used to isolate CD4+ T cells once the cultures had run for ten to eleven days. Receptor amplification or capture employed the immunoSEQ multiplex PCR assay. In TCRdb, the immuneACCESS table is reduced to in-frame sequences with V and J assigned. These tables do not hold every clone; where another copy was compared, an unresolved V gene accounts for under half, and the others remain unexplained. Within this sample are about 22,000 clones, with about three quarters of them counted one time only. Together, the top ten hold about a sixth of the sample. Antigens for these TCRs are unknown.

Sequencing was performed on CD4+ T cells from PBMCs, cultured in vitro. The source of these receptors is a human donor in good health.

The genes are TRBV4-1 and TRBJ1-6; TRBD1 is a possible D gene (5 bases). Germline-derived CDR1 and CDR2 are MGHRA and YSYEKL. This CDR3 is 18 amino acids long. Trimming took off 2 bases at V and 4 bases at J, with 18 bases between the two ends. The CDR3 sequence is CASSQNLMGPRYNSPLHF. The CDR3, as DNA: TGCGCCAGCAGCCAAAACCTAATGGGACCGAGATATAATTCACCCCTCCACTTT.

This clone was observed a handful of times. The chain recombines TRBV5-1 with TRBJ2-2; 11 bases match TRBD1. Germline V CDR1 and CDR2: SGHRS, YFSETQ. Trimming took 4 bases from V and 3 from J; bases not matched to a gene: 8. The CDR3 sequence is 17 residues long. CDR3 in DNA: TGCGCCAGCAGCAGGCGGACAGGGGGCGCTTACACCGGGGAGCTGTTTTTT. This sequence encodes CASSRRTGGAYTGELFF.

This clone was counted only a few times. The chain uses TRBV6-5 and TRBJ1-6, with TRBD1 as a possible D gene (6 bases). Germline CDR1 reads MNHEY; CDR2 reads SVGAGI. Trimming pared 6 bases from V and 9 bases from J, leaving 18 bases between. The length of the CDR3 is 15 residues. The CDR3 loop is CASRDALRGGSPLHF. CDR3 bases: TGTGCCAGCAGGGACGCATTGAGGGGGGGTTCACCCCTCCACTTT.

V usage is TRBV2 and J usage is TRBJ1-2; D remains unclear. Germline lookup yields CDR1 SNHLY and CDR2 FYNNEI. Trimming left V 5 bases short and J 4 bases short, with 11 bases between. There are 13 residues in the CDR3. CDR3: CASSSRTVYGYTF. CDR3 sequence (DNA): TGTGCCAGCAGTTCCCGGACGGTCTATGGCTACACCTTC.

In its sample, this clone was seen once. The chain links TRBV13 to TRBJ2-7, with TRBD2 matching 12 bases. V lost 5 bases and J lost 4; bases outside the gene matches: 6. From germline, CDR1 is PRHDT and CDR2 FYEKMQ (reference sequence). The CDR3 extends over 15 amino acids. The CDR3 here is CASSTRTSGTYEQYF. CDR3 coding DNA: TGTGCCAGCAGCACCCGGACTAGCGGGACGTACGAGCAGTACTTC.

The chain has TRBV5-1 and TRBJ2-7; D might be TRBD1 or TRBD2, each matching 6 bases. This CDR3 is built from 14 residues. The V end lost 6 bases, the J end lost 6 bases, and 19 bases lay between the germline ends. Germline V gives CDR1 SGHRS, CDR2 YFSETQ. CDR3 residues: CASNPGALSLEQYF. CDR3 nucleotide sequence: TGCGCCAGCAACCCGGGGGCGCTTAGTCTCGAGCAGTACTTC.

This chain joins TRBV5-1 and TRBJ1-4, with D possibly matching TRBD1 (5 bases). This CDR3 has 15 amino acids. Trimming took 0 bases from V and 5 from J, leaving 11 bases between them. Germline loops: CDR1 SGHRS, CDR2 YFSETQ. CDR3 sequence: CASSLDVTENEKLFF. CDR3 nucleotides: TGCGCCAGCAGCTTGGATGTGACAGAGAATGAAAAACTGTTTTTT.

This chain uses TRBV7-3 with TRBJ2-3; weak D call: TRBD2 (5 bases). Germline loops: CDR1 SGHTA, CDR2 FQGTGA. V gave up 2 bases and J gave up 2 bases, with 8 bases separating them. The CDR3 is made up of 14 amino acids. CDR3 in amino acids: CASSLEGYTDTQYF. CDR3 bases: TGTGCCAGCAGCTTAGAGGGATACACAGATACGCAGTATTTT.

This chain joins TRBV7-3 and TRBJ2-2, with TRBD2 identical over 13 bases. Per the germline V gene, CDR1 is SGHTA and CDR2 is FQGTGA. CDR3 size: 17 residues. The V segment lost 3 bases and the J segment 5 bases; nucleotides outside the gene matches: 6. CDR3 protein: CASSFTSGGGRTGELFF. Written as DNA, the CDR3 is TGTGCCAGCAGCTTTACTAGCGGGGGGGGTCGAACCGGGGAGCTGTTTTTT.

In this sample, this clone turned up once. This chain uses TRBV7-8 with TRBJ2-5; D may be TRBD1 or TRBD2 (5 bases each). Trimming pared 7 bases from V and 2 bases from J, leaving 17 bases between. CDR1 is SGHVS, CDR2 FQNEAQ, per germline. The CDR3 contains 15 residues. CDR3 nucleotides: TGTGCCAGCACCCGAGGAGGCGGACAACAAGAGACCCAGTACTTC. Translating it yields CASTRGGGQQETQYF.

J is TRBJ2-3 and V is TRBV11-3; 8 bases are shared with TRBD1. CDR3 length: 16 amino acids. J was trimmed by 5 bases and V by 0 bases; bases with no gene match: 7. The germline CDR1 and CDR2 sequences are SGHNT and YENEEA. The CDR3 protein is CASSLDDRGSGDTQYF. DNA for the CDR3: TGTGCCAGCAGCTTAGATGACAGGGGATCGGGAGATACGCAGTATTTT.

The V and J genes are TRBV2 and TRBJ1-5, with D hard to call. This CDR3 is built from 14 residues. V gave up 6 bases and J gave up 0 bases, with 9 bases separating them. Germline V CDR1 and CDR2: SNHLY, FYNNEI. The CDR3 loop is CASSVGYSNQPQHF. CDR3 nucleotide sequence: TGTGCCAGCAGCGTCGGGTATAGCAATCAGCCCCAGCATTTT.

This clone was counted only a few times. This CDR3 reads CASSEDIFEQFF. The CDR3 bases are TGCGCCAGCAGCGAGGACATTTTTGAGCAGTTCTTC. V gene TRBV5-1 combines with J gene TRBJ2-1; a possible D gene is TRBD1 (5 bases). Trimming shortened V by 4 bases and J by 9 bases, and 11 bases separated the two germline ends. The CDR3 contains 12 residues. Germline CDR1 SGHRS, CDR2 YFSETQ. Filled out from reference TRBV5-1 and TRBJ2-1, the complete variable domain reads KAGVTQTPRYLIKTRGQQVTLSCSPISGHRSVSWYQQTPGQGLQFLFEYFSETQRNKGNFPGRFSGRQFSNSRSEMNVSTLELGDSALYLCASSEDIFEQFFGPGTRLTVL.

The gene calls are TRBV10-1 and TRBJ1-5; D remains ambiguous. The CDR3 contains 15 residues. V was trimmed by 2 bases and J by 3 bases, leaving 11 bases between them. CDR1 is WNHNN, CDR2 SYGVQD, per germline (reference sequence). CDR3: CASSEDGPDNQPQHF. In DNA, the CDR3 is TGCGCCAGCAGTGAGGACGGACCCGACAATCAGCCCCAGCATTTT.

V is TRBV5-1 and J is TRBJ2-1; 9 bases map to TRBD1. Trimming removed 1 base from V and 5 bases from J; junction bases left unmatched: 4. Germline V gene lookup returns CDR1 SGHRS and CDR2 YFSETQ. CDR3 length: 15 residues. DNA of the CDR3: TGCGCCAGCAGCTTGCTGAGACAGGGGGACAATGAGCAGTTCTTC. Translated: CASSLLRQGDNEQFF.

This sequence joins TRBV7-9 and TRBJ1-4, with TRBD1 matching over 8 bases. V lost 2 bases and J lost 7; bases outside the gene matches: 3. This CDR3 comprises 14 residues. The germline gives CDR1 SEHNR, CDR2 FQNEAQ (reference sequence). The CDR3 DNA is TGTGCCAGCAGCTTACAGGGGGCACGTGAAAAACTGTTTTTT. Translated: CASSLQGAREKLFF. Based on the CDR3 plus reference TRBV7-9 and TRBJ1-4, the full variable domain is DTGVSQNPRHKITKRGQNVTFRCDPISEHNRLYWYRQTLGQGPEFLTYFQNEAQLEKSRLLSDRFSAERPKGSFSTLEIQRTEQGDSAMYLCASSLQGAREKLFFGSGTQLSVL.

J is TRBJ1-1 and V is TRBV29-1; no clear D. V dropped 6 bases and J dropped 4 bases, with 15 bases sitting between them. The CDR3 sequence is 13 residues long. Germline V gene data show CDR1 as SQVTM and CDR2 as ANQGSEA. The DNA of the CDR3 is TGCAGCGTGGCGGGCCTGCGGGGCACTGAAGCTTTCTTT. This codes for CSVAGLRGTEAFF.

This clone was counted between two and nine times. This rearrangement joins TRBV7-9 to TRBJ1-1, with D perhaps matching TRBD1 (5 bases). Germline CDR1 and CDR2: SEHNR and FQNEAQ (reference sequence). Trimming pared 2 bases from V and 1 base from J, leaving 14 bases between. The CDR3 is 16 amino acids. The CDR3 region is CASSLSRDATNTEAFF. Here the CDR3 DNA reads TGTGCCAGCAGCTTATCCCGGGACGCAACGAACACTGAAGCTTTCTTT.

This sequence joins TRBV11-2 and TRBJ2-5, with 12 bases that match TRBD2. With V trimmed by 4 bases and J by 6 bases, 9 bases remained unmatched. The germline V gene has CDR1 SGHAT and CDR2 FQNNGV. This CDR3 is 16 amino acids long. The CDR3 region is CASSYKTSGGPQTQYF. In DNA, the CDR3 is TGTGCCAGCAGCTATAAGACTAGCGGGGGCCCTCAGACCCAGTACTTC.